A single sample gave rise to the 29 T cell receptor beta chains below, sequenced in a study of CXCR4 blockade with PD-1 therapy in pancreatic cancer (dated by TCRdb to between 2019 and 2020). The library was obtained by the immunoSEQ multiplex PCR assay. TCRdb retrieved this table from immuneACCESS and kept in-frame rearrangements only. Not all clones are present; in checked studies, unresolved V genes account for under half, and no reason is known for the remainder. The sample profile shows more than 450 clones; about 40% of them were found once. Less than 30% of the sample belongs to the ten largest clones. The sequencing sample was made of tumor tissue. The receptors originated from a human donor with pancreatic ductal adenocarcinoma.

In this sample, this clone turned up a few times. V gene TRBV7-7 combines with J gene TRBJ2-2, with a tentative D call TRBD2 (6 bases). Per the germline V gene, CDR1 is SSHAT and CDR2 is FNYEAQ (reference sequence). The CDR3 is made up of 14 amino acids. Trimming shortened V by 5 bases and J by 2 bases, and 9 bases separated the two germline ends. CDR3 nucleotide sequence: TGTGCCAGCAGCGGGGACTTTAACACCGGGGAGCTGTTTTTT. Encoded protein: CASSGDFNTGELFF.

J is TRBJ2-5 and V is TRBV19; D is tentatively TRBD1 or TRBD2 (5 bases each). Germline lookup yields CDR1 LNHDA and CDR2 SQIVND (reference sequence). V lost 5 bases and J 5 bases, leaving 21 bases between the germline ends. This CDR3 comprises 16 residues. CDR3 amino acids: CASSFVDGTKGETQYF. As DNA, the CDR3 is TGTGCCAGTAGTTTTGTGGACGGGACCAAAGGGGAGACCCAGTACTTC. The full variable domain, rest sourced from reference TRBV19 and TRBJ2-5, is DGGITQSPKYLFRKEGQNVTLSCEQNLNHDAMYWYRQDPGQGLRLIYYSQIVNDFQKGDIAEGYSVSREKKESFPLTVTSAQKNPTAFYLCASSFVDGTKGETQYFGPGTRLLVL.

The V call is TRBV19, the J call TRBJ1-2, with 7 bases aligning to TRBD1. CDR1 is LNHDA, CDR2 SQIVND, per germline (reference sequence). Losses at the gene ends were 3 bases for V and 7 bases for J; bases not matched to a gene: 8. The CDR3 runs 14 residues. The CDR3 loop is CASSMTDREAGYTF. The CDR3 coding sequence is TGTGCCAGTAGTATGACAGACAGGGAGGCTGGCTACACCTTC.

The V call is TRBV19, the J call TRBJ2-2, with 8 bases that match TRBD1. The CDR3 runs to 15 residues. Germline loops: CDR1 LNHDA, CDR2 SQIVND (reference sequence). With V trimmed by 7 bases and J by 5 bases, 9 bases remained unmatched. DNA for the CDR3: TGTGCCAGTATCCGGACAGGGACTCCTACCGGGGAGCTGTTTTTT. Protein: CASIRTGTPTGELFF.

The genes are TRBV14 and TRBJ1-1; no firm D call. Germline V gives CDR1 SGHDN, CDR2 FVKESK. The CDR3 loop spans 15 amino acids. With 0 bases removed from V and 0 bases from J, the gap between germline ends came to 8 bases. This CDR3 reads CASSQDQRMNTEAFF. The CDR3, as DNA: TGTGCCAGCAGCCAAGATCAGCGGATGAACACTGAAGCTTTCTTT.

The genes are TRBV18 and TRBJ1-3; no reliable D call. Trimming cost V 6 bases and J 10 bases, with 19 bases left between them. The germline V gene encodes CDR1 KGHSH and CDR2 LQKENI. This CDR3 has 14 residues. The CDR3 loop reads CASSTRELTATIYF. CDR3 DNA sequence: TGTGCCAGCTCTACAAGGGAACTGACGGCGACCATATATTTT.

V is TRBV25-1 and J is TRBJ2-3; D is possibly TRBD1 (5 bases). The CDR3 contains 12 residues. Trimming took 5 bases from V and 3 from J, leaving 6 bases between them. Looked up from germline, CDR1 is MGHDK and CDR2 is SYGVNS. CDR3 DNA sequence: TGTGCCAGCAGTAGGGGTACAGATACGCAGTATTTT. As protein: CASSRGTDTQYF. The whole variable domain, remainder taken from reference TRBV25-1 and TRBJ2-3, is EADIYQTPRYLVIGTGKKITLECSQTMGHDKMYWYQQDPGMELHLIHYSYGVNSTEKGDLSSESTVSRIRTEHFPLTLESARPSHTSQYLCASSRGTDTQYFGPGTRLTVL.

V usage is TRBV14 and J usage is TRBJ1-4; unclear D gene. Germline V lookup: CDR1 SGHDN, CDR2 FVKESK. Trimming left V 2 bases short and J 4 bases short, with 11 bases between. This CDR3 comprises 15 residues. Here the CDR3 reads CASSQRSENNEKLFF. The CDR3, as DNA: TGTGCCAGCAGCCAACGGTCGGAAAATAATGAAAAACTGTTTTTT.

This clone showed up just a few times. This rearrangement joins TRBV6-8 to TRBJ1-1; the D gene is possibly TRBD1 (5 bases). CDR3 length equals 14 residues. Trimming removed 7 bases from V and 3 bases from J, with 15 bases in between. Looked up from germline, CDR1 is MNHGY and CDR2 is SAAAGT. The CDR3 spells CASTSGGWDTEAFF. The CDR3 bases are TGTGCCAGCACCTCCGGGGGGTGGGACACTGAAGCTTTCTTT.

The rearrangement uses TRBV19 and TRBJ2-3; weak D call: TRBD2 (6 bases). The CDR3 totals 14 residues. CDR1 and CDR2 (germline): LNHDA, SQIVND (reference sequence). The V gene lost 3 bases and the J gene lost 6 bases, with 13 bases spanning the gap. The CDR3 sequence is CASSIGGSRDTQYF. Here the CDR3 DNA reads TGTGCCAGTAGTATTGGGGGGAGCAGGGATACGCAGTATTTT.

To note about this clone: The DNA has an unread or ambiguous base, and its residue is written X. Written as DNA, the CDR3 is TGTGCCTGGAGGGGGGATGGCCYTGAAGCTTTCTTT. This gives the protein CAWRGDGXEAFF. The V and J genes are TRBV30 and TRBJ1-1, with D perhaps matching TRBD1 (5 bases). V dropped 3 bases and J dropped 7 bases, with 12 bases sitting between them. From germline, CDR1 is GTSNPN and CDR2 SVGIG (reference sequence). The CDR3 loop spans 12 amino acids.

The chain joins TRBV29-1 to TRBJ1-2; tentative D call: TRBD1 (5 bases). CDR3 length: 13 amino acids. Germline lookup yields CDR1 SQVTM and CDR2 ANQGSEA. Trimming took 6 bases from V and 4 from J, leaving 15 bases between them. The CDR3: CSVQTQGSYGYTF. In DNA, the CDR3 is TGCAGCGTCCAGACCCAGGGATCCTATGGCTACACCTTC. Based on the CDR3 plus reference TRBV29-1 and TRBJ1-2, the full variable domain is SAVISQKPSRDICQRGTSLTIQCQVDSQVTMMFWYRQQPGQSLTLIATANQGSEATYESGFVIDKFPISRPNLTFSTLTVSNMSPEDSSIYLCSVQTQGSYGYTFGSGTRLTVV.

This clone was picked up a small number of times. This chain links TRBV28 with TRBJ2-5, with 7 bases that match TRBD1. This CDR3 contains 15 residues. Losses at the gene ends were 5 bases for V and 2 bases for J; bases not matched to a gene: 8. Germline CDR1 MDHEN, CDR2 SYDVKM. CDR3 nucleotide sequence: TGTGCCAGCAGTGAGTACAGGGGTAGGCAAGAGACCCAGTACTTC. It translates to CASSEYRGRQETQYF.

V usage is TRBV28 and J usage is TRBJ1-1; D remains unclear. V lost 5 bases to trimming and J lost 0 bases, with 13 bases between them. The germline CDR1 and CDR2 sequences are MDHEN and SYDVKM. There are 15 residues in the CDR3. CDR3 in amino acids: CASSGDSKMNTEAFF. In DNA form, the CDR3 reads TGTGCCAGCAGTGGGGATTCAAAAATGAACACTGAAGCTTTCTTT.

V is TRBV9 and J is TRBJ2-6; no firm D call. This CDR3 is built from 16 residues. V lost 0 bases and J lost 0, with 7 bases in between. Germline CDR1 is SGDLS and CDR2 is YYNGEE. CDR3 sequence reads: CASSVGIYSGANVLTF. CDR3 coding DNA: TGTGCCAGCAGCGTAGGGATTTACTCTGGGGCCAACGTCCTGACTTTC.

V and J are TRBV19 and TRBJ2-5, with TRBD2 matching 8 bases. With 1 base clipped from V and 5 bases from J, the junction kept 6 bases outside the gene matches. This CDR3 is built from 15 residues. The germline V gene has CDR1 LNHDA and CDR2 SQIVND (reference sequence). CDR3 bases: TGTGCCAGTAGTATAGGTGGACTAGCTTGGGAGACCCAGTACTTC. Its protein is CASSIGGLAWETQYF.

This clone was counted only a few times. J is TRBJ2-7 and V is TRBV11-3; a weak D match, TRBD1 (5 bases). Germline V lookup: CDR1 SGHNT, CDR2 YENEEA. V was clipped by 3 bases and J by 2 bases, with 11 bases between them. This CDR3 spans 14 amino acids. DNA of the CDR3: TGTGCCAGCAGCTTGGGGCGCCTGACCTACGAGCAGTACTTC. Translating gives CASSLGRLTYEQYF.

V and J are TRBV9 and TRBJ2-1; a possible D gene is TRBD2 (5 bases). CDR3 length: 15 amino acids. CDR1 SGDLS and CDR2 YYNGEE come from the germline V gene. V was cut by 4 bases and J by 5 bases, with 16 bases left in between. Here the CDR3 DNA reads TGTGCCAGCAGCCACCTTCGTAGCGCCAACAATGAGCAGTTCTTC. Its translation: CASSHLRSANNEQFF.

The rearrangement links TRBV23-1 to TRBJ1-5; D gene ambiguous. TRBV23-1 is assigned to the ORF class and has an uncertain function. The ends were cut back, 7 bases at V and 1 base at J, with 14 bases in the middle. The length of the CDR3 is 15 residues. The CDR3 reads CASTPECRSNQPQHF. CDR3 in DNA: TGCGCCAGCACCCCCGAATGTCGGAGCAATCAGCCCCAGCATTTT.

This sequence joins TRBV19 and TRBJ1-4, with D possibly matching TRBD1 (6 bases). V was pared by 7 bases and J by 7 bases, with 19 bases between. CDR1 is LNHDA and CDR2 is SQIVND in the germline V gene (reference sequence). This CDR3 has 15 amino acids. The CDR3 sequence: CASTPRRGSGEKLFF. DNA for the CDR3: TGTGCCAGTACCCCGCGCAGGGGTAGTGGTGAAAAACTGTTTTTT.

In this sample, this clone is medium-sized. CDR3 residues: CASSSLGQYNQPQHF. The CDR3 nucleotides read TGTGCCAGCAGCTCGTTGGGACAGTACAATCAGCCCCAGCATTTT. The chain carries TRBV11-3 and TRBJ1-5, with 7 bases fitting TRBD1. V was clipped by 4 bases and J by 3 bases; unmatched bases: 6. The CDR3 contains 15 residues. Germline V CDR1 and CDR2: SGHNT, YENEEA.

This clone was picked up a small number of times. This chain connects TRBV27 to TRBJ2-3, with D hard to call. V lost 6 bases to trimming and J lost 0 bases, with 10 bases between them. The CDR3 covers 14 residues. Per germline, CDR1 MNHEY and CDR2 SMNVEV (reference sequence). The CDR3 loop is CASSREKSTDTQYF. CDR3 coding DNA: TGTGCCAGCAGCCGCGAAAAAAGCACAGATACGCAGTATTTT.

V and J are TRBV11-3 and TRBJ2-3; TRBD2 is a possible D gene (6 bases). Per the germline V gene, CDR1 is SGHNT and CDR2 is YENEEA. The CDR3 loop spans 15 amino acids. V was shortened by 3 bases and J by 2 bases, with 12 bases between the two germline ends. The CDR3 DNA sequence: TGTGCCAGCAGCTTGCGGGACGGACCCACAGATACGCAGTATTTT. Translation gives CASSLRDGPTDTQYF.

Note on this clone: At one of its ends the junction is not consistent with the germline gene, which may arise from a read error. X shows a residue whose base was not read or is ambiguous. The rearrangement joins TRBV15 to TRBJ2-3, with 7 bases fitting TRBD2. CDR1 is LNHNV and CDR2 is YYDKDF in the germline V gene (reference sequence). The CDR3 totals 17 residues. CDR3 sequence (DNA): TGTGCCAYCAGCAGAGGAAGGGGAGGGAGTAGCACAGATACGCAGTATTTT. This translates into CAXSRGRGGSSTDTQYF.

The chain couples TRBV18 to TRBJ2-7; 9 positions agree with TRBD1. The CDR3 extends over 13 amino acids. With V trimmed by 3 bases and J by 12 bases, 9 bases remained unmatched. Germline CDR1 reads KGHSH; CDR2 reads LQKENI. DNA for the CDR3: TGTGCCAGCTCACCCCCCCGGACAGGGGAAAGGTACTTC. Its translation: CASSPPRTGERYF.

This clone came up a few times. V gene TRBV14 combines with J gene TRBJ2-1, with TRBD1 as a possible D gene (6 bases). CDR1 is SGHDN and CDR2 is FVKESK in the germline V gene. Trimming removed 1 base at V and 3 bases at J, with 13 bases between. CDR3 length: 16 residues. The CDR3 DNA is TGTGCCAGCAGCCAAGTACGAGGGGGTTACTACAATGAGCAGTTCTTC. Its protein is CASSQVRGGYYNEQFF.

This clone was observed once. This chain links TRBV28 with TRBJ1-1, with D tentatively TRBD1 (5 bases). The CDR3 length is 12 residues. The ends were cut back, 5 bases at V and 11 bases at J, with 15 bases in the middle. Germline CDR1 reads MDHEN; CDR2 reads SYDVKM. CDR3 coding DNA: TGTGCCAGCAGTACGAAACCGGGACGGGCTTTCTTT. Its protein is CASSTKPGRAFF.

The chain links TRBV30 to TRBJ1-4, with D unclear. V gave up 0 bases and J gave up 8 bases, with 7 bases separating them. Per germline, CDR1 GTSNPN and CDR2 SVGIG (reference sequence). This CDR3 is 12 amino acids long. CDR3: CAWSVRWEKLFF. The CDR3 DNA reads TGTGCCTGGAGTGTACGATGGGAAAAACTGTTTTTT.

The gene calls are TRBV19 and TRBJ1-1; no clear D. Germline CDR1 LNHDA, CDR2 SQIVND (reference sequence). This CDR3 comprises 15 residues. The V gene lost 0 bases and the J gene lost 7 bases, with 15 bases spanning the gap. DNA for the CDR3: TGTGCCAGTAGTATAGAATTTACGGGTCGGGGTGAAGCTTTCTTT. It translates to CASSIEFTGRGEAFF.